This TCR beta chain is from a study of shared clonotypes between healthy human individuals. Produced via immunoSEQ multiplex PCR; TCRdb's table is partial and in-frame only. The sample lists 2,100,000 or so clones; approximately 94% were seen once. The germline V gene encodes CDR1 SQVTM and CDR2 ANQGSEA. V was pared by 4 bases and J by 0 bases, with 16 bases between. The CDR3 covers 16 residues. This chain joins TRBV29-1 and TRBJ2-1; D gene uncertain. The receptor was derived from a man between 18 and 35 years old in good health. Sequenced sample: naive CD4+ T cells sorted from blood. Subset in this sample: CD45RA+ positively selected. In DNA, the CDR3 is TGCAGCGTTGTTAGCTTGGGGAACCACTCCTACAATGAGCAGTTCTTC. Encoded protein: CSVVSLGNHSYNEQFF.